The T cell receptor beta chain under discussion was sequenced for a study of breast tumors, draining lymph nodes, adjacent tissues. Germline V gene sequence: CDR1 DFQATT, CDR2 SNEGSKA (reference sequence). This CDR3 spans 15 amino acids. Losses at the gene ends were 5 bases for V and 7 bases for J; bases not matched to a gene: 13. In its sample, this clonotype was seen many times. TCRdb analysed the multiplex PCR reads with MiXCR anew, one entry per CDR3 protein. The sample holds about 130,000 distinct CDR3 sequences, 20% to 25% seen once. Breast cancer patients provided tissue from their axillary draining lymph nodes.

The chain links TRBV20-1 to TRBJ2-1; 8 bases fit TRBD1. The sequence derives from a female donor with breast cancer. Some clones in this sample may be carry-over from other donors' samples. Source material: axillary lymph node tissue. CDR3 amino acids: CSAPKTGGWVNEQFF. In DNA, the CDR3 is TGCAGTGCTCCGAAAACAGGGGGGTGGGTAAATGAGCAGTTCTTC.